Each of the 23 T cell receptor beta chains below was sequenced from the same sample in a study of blood T cell repertoires in COVID-19. Assay used: immunoSEQ multiplex PCR; TCRdb lists only in-frame clones, some missing. The data contain fewer than 60,000 clones, 86% of them singletons. The material sequenced was peripheral blood. These receptors all come from a human donor in a cohort sampled during active COVID-19.

The V call is TRBV28, the J call TRBJ2-1; 10 positions match TRBD2. After removal of 7 bases from V and 7 bases from J, the junction contained 13 bases not matched to a gene. Germline V gene data show CDR1 as MDHEN and CDR2 as SYDVKM. This CDR3 has 16 residues. CDR3 sequence (DNA): TGTGCCAGCACTTCTGGGGGGCTAGCGGGAGCTAATGAGCAGTTCTTC. This gives the protein CASTSGGLAGANEQFF.

The chain couples TRBV4-2 to TRBJ2-2; 15 bases map to TRBD2. V was pared by 0 bases and J by 7 bases, with 12 bases of the junction left unmatched. The V gene's germline CDR1 is LGHNA and CDR2 YNFKEQ. The CDR3 has 20 amino acids. Here the CDR3 DNA reads TGTGCCAGCAGCCAAGATCGGACTAGCGGGAGGGGAGAGTTGGGCGGGGAGCTGTTTTTT. This encodes CASSQDRTSGRGELGGELFF.

J is TRBJ1-2 and V is TRBV5-4; 11 nucleotides match TRBD1. Germline V gene sequence: CDR1 SGHNT, CDR2 YYREEE (reference sequence). The CDR3 sequence is 16 residues long. Unmatched junction bases numbered 9, after V lost 2 bases and J lost 6 bases. In DNA, the CDR3 is TGTGCCAGCAGCTTCCCGAGCGGGGACAGGGGGAATGGCTACACCTTC. Translating it yields CASSFPSGDRGNGYTF.

As regards this clone: One end of the junction varies from germline; a read error may be responsible. V gene TRBV7-7 combines with J gene TRBJ2-2; D may be TRBD2 (6 bases). CDR1 and CDR2 from the germline V gene are SSHAT and FNYEAQ (reference sequence). This CDR3 contains 14 residues. CDR3 in amino acids: CASSLRDYTGELFF. The CDR3 DNA reads as TGTGCTAGCAGTCTCCGGGACTACACCGGGGAGCTGTTTTTT.

This chain links TRBV7-2 with TRBJ1-2, with 9 bases lining up with TRBD1. This CDR3 contains 15 residues. CDR1 SGHTA and CDR2 FQGNSA come from the germline V gene. Losses at the gene ends were 5 bases for V and 6 bases for J; bases not matched to a gene: 10. CDR3 sequence: CASSPMGQGMHGYTF. DNA for the CDR3: TGTGCCAGCAGCCCGATGGGACAGGGAATGCATGGCTACACCTTC.

This rearrangement joins TRBV19 to TRBJ2-1, with 7 bases fitting TRBD2. Germline values: CDR1 LNHDA, CDR2 SQIVND (reference sequence). This CDR3 has 16 residues. J lost 4 bases, V lost 4 bases, and 10 bases had no gene match. The CDR3 nucleotides are TGTGCCAGTAGTAACCTCGGGACTATAGGGTACAATGAGCAGTTCTTC. It translates to CASSNLGTIGYNEQFF.

The chain joins TRBV29-1 to TRBJ1-2; TRBD1 is a possible D gene (6 bases). This CDR3 is 16 amino acids long. The V gene's germline CDR1 is SQVTM and CDR2 ANQGSEA. V lost 1 base and J 4 bases, leaving 19 bases between the germline ends. CDR3 amino acids: CSVEGGMTGSAYGYTF. CDR3 nucleotides: TGCAGCGTTGAAGGGGGAATGACAGGTTCAGCCTATGGCTACACCTTC.

This sequence joins TRBV3-1 (or the pseudogene TRBV3-2) and TRBJ2-6, with D possibly being TRBD1 (5 bases). The germline V gene has CDR1 LGHDT and CDR2 YNNKEL (reference sequence). Trimming cost V 4 bases and J 0 bases, with 10 bases left between them. This CDR3 spans 16 amino acids. Written as DNA, the CDR3 is TGTGCCAGCAGCCTACAGGTTAGCTCTGGGGCCAACGTCCTGACTTTC. The encoded protein is CASSLQVSSGANVLTF.

The chain is built from TRBV5-4 and TRBJ1-4; 7 nucleotides align to TRBD1. This CDR3 is built from 16 residues. Losses at the gene ends were 3 bases for V and 6 bases for J; bases not matched to a gene: 11. CDR1 and CDR2 (germline): SGHNT, YYREEE (reference sequence). The DNA of the CDR3 is TGTGCCAGCAGCTCCCGACAGGGCGATACCGATGAAAAACTGTTTTTT. Its protein is CASSSRQGDTDEKLFF.

The chain couples TRBV20-1 to TRBJ1-1, with a possible D match to TRBD1 (6 bases). CDR1 is DFQATT, CDR2 SNEGSKA, per germline (reference sequence). Trimming removed 3 bases at V and 1 base at J, with 15 bases between. The CDR3 sequence is 15 residues long. The CDR3 DNA follows: TGCAGTGCTAGTAGGCCCTACAGGGAGAACACTGAAGCTTTCTTT. Translated: CSASRPYRENTEAFF.

As DNA, the CDR3 is TGTGCCAGCAGCTTATTTTGGGGGGGGGCAGAGACCCAGTACTTC. It translates to CASSLFWGGAETQYF. The chain has TRBV11-2 and TRBJ2-5; D is perhaps TRBD2 (7 bases). With 2 bases removed from V and 4 bases from J, the gap between germline ends came to 14 bases. From germline, CDR1 is SGHAT and CDR2 FQNNGV. CDR3 size: 15 residues.

In its sample, this clone was seen once. The V and J genes are TRBV6-5 and TRBJ1-2, with 10 bases lining up with TRBD1. The germline gives CDR1 MNHEY, CDR2 SVGAGI. V trimming: 2 bases; J trimming: 7 bases; junction bases outside the gene matches: 1. The CDR3 extends over 13 amino acids. The CDR3 sequence: CASSYRDRGGYTF. The CDR3 DNA follows: TGTGCCAGCAGTTACCGGGACAGGGGTGGCTACACCTTC.

This chain uses TRBV19 with TRBJ2-7, with a possible D match to TRBD2 (6 bases). V lost 5 bases and J lost 3, with 17 bases in between. Germline V gives CDR1 LNHDA, CDR2 SQIVND (reference sequence). The CDR3 is 15 amino acids. CDR3 sequence reads: CASSRPGTDSYEQYF. In DNA, the CDR3 is TGTGCCAGTAGTCGTCCCGGGACTGACAGCTACGAGCAGTACTTC.

The rearrangement links TRBV21-1 to TRBJ2-7; the DNA was not compared with TRBD1, the D call given in the table. TRBV21-1 is deemed a pseudogene. This CDR3 has 16 residues. CDR3 loop: CASSKGQLIVDYEQYF. CDR3 nucleotides: TGTGCCAGCAGCAAGGGACAGCTGATTGTGGACTACGAGCAGTACTTC.

The chain is built from TRBV7-3 and TRBJ1-3, with D maybe TRBD1 (6 bases). CDR1 and CDR2 (germline): SGHTA, FQGTGA. This CDR3 contains 18 residues. V was pared by 1 base and J by 0 bases, with 16 bases between. The chain's CDR3 is CASSLRQVPGVSGNTIYF. The DNA for the CDR3 is TGTGCCAGCAGCTTAAGACAGGTGCCAGGAGTCTCTGGAAACACCATATATTTT.

The V call is TRBV29-1, the J call TRBJ1-2, with TRBD1 as a possible D gene (5 bases). Trimming pared 1 base from V and 5 bases from J, leaving 11 bases between. CDR1 is SQVTM and CDR2 is ANQGSEA in the germline V gene. The CDR3 totals 13 residues. For the CDR3, the DNA is TGCAGCGTTGAAGGAAAGGGGAAATATGGCTACACCTTC. Encoded protein: CSVEGKGKYGYTF.

The chain is built from TRBV10-2 and TRBJ2-7; the D is unclear. The length of the CDR3 is 15 residues. Looked up from germline, CDR1 is WSHSY and CDR2 is SAAADI. V was shortened by 1 base and J by 2 bases, with 12 bases between the two germline ends. The CDR3 loop is CASSEFQLGTYEQYF. The CDR3 region has the DNA TGCGCCAGCAGTGAGTTCCAGCTAGGTACCTACGAGCAGTACTTC.

This clone occurred a few times. This chain uses TRBV5-1 with TRBJ1-6; D is unclear. The V gene's germline CDR1 is SGHRS and CDR2 YFSETQ. The CDR3 sequence is 15 residues long. Trimming removed 5 bases at V and 8 bases at J, with 17 bases between. CDR3 loop: CASSFGRPLDSPLHF. The DNA for the CDR3 is TGCGCCAGCAGTTTTGGGAGGCCCCTGGATTCACCCCTCCACTTT.

In the case of this clone: Distinct nucleotide sequences in the sample also encode this CDR3. This rearrangement joins TRBV7-2 to TRBJ1-2; possibly TRBD1 for D (6 bases). CDR1 and CDR2 from the germline V gene are SGHTA and FQGNSA. There are 14 residues in the CDR3. Trimming pared 2 bases from V and 0 bases from J, leaving 7 bases between. The CDR3 nucleotides are TGTGCCAGCAGCTTAACAGGGTCTAACTATGGCTACACCTTC. Its translation is CASSLTGSNYGYTF. Full variable domain (missing parts from reference TRBV7-2 and TRBJ1-2): GAGVSQSPSNKVTEKGKDVELRCDPISGHTALYWYRQSLGQGLEFLIYFQGNSAPDKSGLPSDRFSAERTGGSVSTLTIQRTQQEDSAVYLCASSLTGSNYGYTFGSGTRLTVV.

This clone has more than one count but fewer than ten. CDR3 protein: CASSQVYGGNNSPLHF. The CDR3, as DNA: TGTGCCAGCAGCCAAGTATACGGGGGGAATAATTCACCCCTCCACTTT. This chain joins TRBV14 and TRBJ1-6; possibly TRBD1 for D (5 bases). The V end was cut by 1 base, the J end by 5 bases, with 12 bases between. CDR1 and CDR2 (germline): SGHDN, FVKESK. This CDR3 is 16 amino acids long.

V gene TRBV3-1 (or the pseudogene TRBV3-2) combines with J gene TRBJ2-3; D is ambiguous. Germline V CDR1 and CDR2: LGHDT, YNNKEL (reference sequence). This CDR3 has 14 residues. V was clipped by 1 base and J by 2 bases, with 7 bases between them. The CDR3 DNA sequence: TGTGCCAGCAGCCAAGGGGCCACCACAGATACGCAGTATTTT. Translating it yields CASSQGATTDTQYF.

This clone is a singleton in its sample. The V gene is TRBV28, the J gene TRBJ2-3, with 8 bases aligning to TRBD2. Unmatched junction bases numbered 3, after V lost 7 bases and J lost 0 bases. The CDR3 is made up of 14 amino acids. CDR1 is MDHEN, CDR2 SYDVKM, per germline. DNA of the CDR3: TGTGCCAGCAAATTAGCGGGGAGCACAGATACGCAGTATTTT. Translation gives CASKLAGSTDTQYF.

This sequence joins TRBV2 and TRBJ1-2; TRBD1 matches 7 bases. The J segment lost 2 bases and the V segment lost 4 bases, leaving 7 bases of the junction unmatched. Per germline, CDR1 SNHLY and CDR2 FYNNEI. The CDR3 length is 15 residues. The CDR3 DNA follows: TGTGCCAGCAGTGTGATTGGGGACAGCAACTATGGCTACACCTTC. This translates into CASSVIGDSNYGYTF.